This entry lists 21 T cell receptor beta chains sequenced from one sample in a study of T cell repertoires in cytomegalovirus infection. These receptors' targets are unknown. MiXCR was run by TCRdb on the reads, yielding one entry per CDR3 protein. The sample has fewer than 350,000 distinct CDR3 sequences, 25% to 30% seen once; the top ten hold around 18%. Source: cultured PBMCs, taken from culture after CMV antigen stimulation. The source is a human donor in good health (CMV status not recorded). Some clones in this sample may be carry-over from other donors' samples.

The chain carries TRBV7-8 and TRBJ2-2; D call uncertain. CDR1 SGHVS and CDR2 FQNEAQ come from the germline V gene. The ends were cut back, 7 bases at V and 0 bases at J, with 9 bases in the middle. The CDR3 length is 14 residues. The CDR3 loop reads CASKAQTNTGELFF. The CDR3 DNA follows: TGTGCCAGCAAGGCTCAGACGAACACCGGGGAGCTGTTTTTT.

Only a few counts were recorded for this clonotype. The chain combines TRBV7-3 with TRBJ2-2; 13 positions agree with TRBD2. This CDR3 comprises 19 residues. V trimming: 4 bases; J trimming: 0 bases; junction bases outside the gene matches: 8. The V gene's germline CDR1 is SGHTA and CDR2 FQGTGA. The CDR3 loop is CASSSPGLAGTPNTGELFF. The CDR3, as DNA: TGTGCCAGCAGCTCCCCGGGACTAGCGGGGACCCCGAACACCGGGGAGCTGTTTTTT.

This clonotype was seen ten or more times. The CDR3 sequence is CASSLSGQKNTEAFF. DNA for the CDR3: TGTGCCAGCAGTCTCTCGGGACAGAAGAACACTGAAGCTTTCTTT. The chain couples TRBV28 to TRBJ1-1, with 7 bases identical to TRBD1. This CDR3 has 15 residues. Trimming removed 5 bases from V and 1 base from J; junction bases left unmatched: 7. Per the germline V gene, CDR1 is MDHEN and CDR2 is SYDVKM.

This clonotype was counted a few times. V usage is TRBV20-1 and J usage is TRBJ2-1, with a tentative D call TRBD2 (6 bases). From germline, CDR1 is DFQATT and CDR2 SNEGSKA (reference sequence). Trimming left V 5 bases short and J 0 bases short, with 14 bases between. The CDR3 runs 15 residues. The DNA for the CDR3 is TGCAGTGCTGGCGGGCGGCGGGACTCCTACAATGAGCAGTTCTTC. This sequence encodes CSAGGRRDSYNEQFF.

The V call is TRBV24-1, the J call TRBJ2-1, with D possibly TRBD1 on 5 matching bases. The germline gives CDR1 KGHDR, CDR2 SFDVKD. V was trimmed by 3 bases and J by 6 bases, leaving 14 bases between them. This CDR3 spans 15 amino acids. In nucleotides, the CDR3 is TGTGCCACCAGTGATAGGGGTGACTCTCTCAATGAGCAGTTCTTC. As protein: CATSDRGDSLNEQFF.

This clonotype was observed many times. The V call is TRBV7-3, the J call TRBJ2-1, with 8 positions matching TRBD1. This CDR3 spans 14 amino acids. Looked up from germline, CDR1 is SGHTA and CDR2 is FQGTGA. The V segment lost 2 bases and the J segment 9 bases; nucleotides outside the gene matches: 6. DNA of the CDR3: TGTGCCAGCAGCTTATCGTTCGGACAGGGTGAGCAGTTCTTC. Its protein product is CASSLSFGQGEQFF.

This chain links TRBV3-1 with TRBJ2-2; TRBD2 aligns across 8 bases. Germline V gene data show CDR1 as LGHDT and CDR2 as YNNKEL (reference sequence). Losses at the gene ends were 1 base for V and 0 bases for J; bases not matched to a gene: 7. The CDR3 totals 18 residues. The CDR3 nucleotides read TGTGCCAGCAGCCAAGTCTCCTTTAGCGGGGCGAACACCGGGGAGCTGTTTTTT. Amino acid sequence: CASSQVSFSGANTGELFF.

This clonotype was detected ten times or more. The chain uses TRBV6-6 and TRBJ2-5; D tentatively reads TRBD1 or TRBD2 (7 bases each). This CDR3 contains 14 residues. Germline V gene sequence: CDR1 MNHNY, CDR2 SVGAGI (reference sequence). V lost 6 bases to trimming and J lost 4 bases, with 15 bases between them. In nucleotides, the CDR3 is TGTGCCAGCAGATTACAGGGGAGGGGAGAGACCCAGTACTTC. It is translated as CASRLQGRGETQYF.

The genes are TRBV28 and TRBJ2-7; 12 bases are shared with TRBD1. The CDR3 spans 15 residues. CDR1 and CDR2 from the germline V gene are MDHEN and SYDVKM. V dropped 5 bases and J dropped 5; count of bases not matched to a gene: 7. In DNA, the CDR3 is TGTGCCAGCAGTGCCGCCGGGACAGGGGGCCACGAGCAGTACTTC. Amino acid sequence: CASSAAGTGGHEQYF. The full variable domain, rest sourced from reference TRBV28 and TRBJ2-7, is DVKVTQSSRYLVKRTGEKVFLECVQDMDHENMFWYRQDPGLGLRLIYFSYDVKMKEKGDIPEGYSVSREKKERFSLILESASTNQTSMYLCASSAAGTGGHEQYFGPGTRLTVT.

This clonotype was seen more than once but under ten times. The chain links TRBV10-3 to TRBJ1-2; 7 bases match TRBD1. The CDR3 contains 14 residues. The V and J ends lost 3 bases and 5 bases, in that order; junction bases with no gene match: 6. Germline CDR1 is ENHRY and CDR2 is SYGVKD. In nucleotides, the CDR3 is TGTGCCATCAGTGAAATGACAGGGACATATGGCTACACCTTC. Translated, it gives CAISEMTGTYGYTF.

This clonotype came up a few times. The chain links TRBV6-1 to TRBJ2-2, with 14 bases lining up with TRBD2. The J segment lost 5 bases and the V segment lost 4 bases, leaving 9 bases of the junction unmatched. Germline CDR1 reads MNHNS; CDR2 reads SASEGT. The CDR3 runs to 18 residues. CDR3: CASSAGTSGGSGTGELFF. The DNA of the CDR3 is TGTGCCAGCAGTGCCGGGACTAGCGGGGGCTCGGGTACCGGGGAGCTGTTTTTT.

The rearrangement uses TRBV7-6 and TRBJ1-5, with TRBD1 as a possible D gene (5 bases). The CDR3 loop spans 15 amino acids. From germline, CDR1 is SGHVS and CDR2 FNYEAQ. Trimming cost V 6 bases and J 4 bases, with 16 bases left between them. The DNA for the CDR3 is TGTGCCAGCAGTCTGGGACCCCTAGGGAATCAGCCCCAGCATTTT. Protein sequence: CASSLGPLGNQPQHF.

The J gene is TRBJ2-2, the V gene TRBV15; D is possibly TRBD1 or TRBD2 (5 bases each). This CDR3 region has 14 residues. V lost 0 bases to trimming and J lost 6 bases, with 8 bases between them. CDR1 LNHNV and CDR2 YYDKDF come from the germline V gene (reference sequence). In DNA form, the CDR3 reads TGTGCCACCAGCAGAGATCGAGGGGCCGGGGAGCTGTTTTTT. Translating gives CATSRDRGAGELFF.

The chain links TRBV11-2 to TRBJ2-2; possible D gene TRBD1, 6 bases. V was shortened by 6 bases and J by 7 bases, with 12 bases between the two germline ends. This CDR3 contains 13 residues. CDR1 is SGHAT and CDR2 is FQNNGV in the germline V gene. Here the CDR3 reads CASSYRENGELFF. The CDR3 nucleotides read TGTGCCAGCAGTTACAGGGAGAACGGGGAGCTGTTTTTT.

Only a few counts were recorded for this clonotype. The rearrangement uses TRBV7-2 and TRBJ2-2, with 8 bases lining up with TRBD2. V dropped 4 bases and J dropped 6; count of bases not matched to a gene: 4. Germline V CDR1 and CDR2: SGHTA, FQGNSA. This CDR3 comprises 14 residues. CDR3 sequence: CASSSKRGPGELFF. The CDR3 DNA follows: TGTGCCAGCAGCTCAAAGCGGGGGCCCGGGGAGCTGTTTTTT.

The gene calls are TRBV5-6 and TRBJ2-5, with D unclear. Germline-derived CDR1 and CDR2 are SGHDT and YYEEEE. The CDR3 sequence is 11 residues long. V gave up 0 bases and J gave up 8 bases, with 5 bases separating them. The CDR3 loop reads CASSLGVTQYF. The CDR3, as DNA: TGTGCCAGCAGCTTGGGCGTTACCCAGTACTTC. The entire variable domain, with the rest obtained from reference TRBV5-6 and TRBJ2-5, is as follows: DAGVTQSPTHLIKTRGQQVTLRCSPKSGHDTVSWYQQALGQGPQFIFQYYEEEERQRGNFPDRFSGHQFPNYSSELNVNALLLGDSALYLCASSLGVTQYFGPGTRLLVL.

This clonotype was found a few times. V gene TRBV7-9 combines with J gene TRBJ1-1; 8 nucleotides match TRBD1. The V segment lost 5 bases and the J segment 6 bases; nucleotides outside the gene matches: 5. CDR1 and CDR2 from the germline V gene are SEHNR and FQNEAQ (reference sequence). This CDR3 contains 13 residues. The CDR3 here is CASSIGQGSEAFF. CDR3 sequence (DNA): TGTGCCAGCAGCATAGGACAGGGCTCTGAAGCTTTCTTT.

The rearrangement joins TRBV19 to TRBJ2-3; 9 positions match TRBD1. V dropped 5 bases and J dropped 3; count of bases not matched to a gene: 12. Germline loops: CDR1 LNHDA, CDR2 SQIVND (reference sequence). The CDR3 extends over 17 amino acids. CDR3 sequence (DNA): TGTGCCAGTAGTCCCCAACGAGGGACAGGGATTACAGATACGCAGTATTTT. This encodes CASSPQRGTGITDTQYF.

The chain links TRBV5-4 to TRBJ1-1; D unclear. The germline V gene has CDR1 SGHNT and CDR2 YYREEE (reference sequence). The CDR3 is 13 residues long. The V end was cut by 6 bases, the J end by 0 bases, with 9 bases between. In nucleotides, the CDR3 is TGTGCCAGCAACATCGATATGAACACTGAAGCTTTCTTT. Amino acids: CASNIDMNTEAFF.

This clonotype has just a few counts. The V and J genes are TRBV7-8 and TRBJ2-4; 8 nucleotides agree with TRBD1. Per the germline V gene, CDR1 is SGHVS and CDR2 is FQNEAQ. There are 14 residues in the CDR3. V was clipped by 4 bases and J by 6 bases; unmatched bases: 5. DNA of the CDR3: TGTGCCAGCAGCTCGACAGGGGTTGGAAACATTCAGTACTTC. Translation: CASSSTGVGNIQYF.

The J gene is TRBJ2-7, the V gene TRBV7-9; 12 bases line up with TRBD2. CDR3 length: 15 amino acids. V lost 5 bases, J lost 6 bases, and 8 bases stayed unmatched. Germline V CDR1 and CDR2: SEHNR, FQNEAQ (reference sequence). The CDR3 loop is CASSQATSGSSEQYF. As DNA, the CDR3 is TGTGCCAGCAGCCAGGCGACTAGCGGGAGTTCCGAGCAGTACTTC.